What follows are 8 T cell receptor beta chains derived from one specimen sequenced in a study of PD-1 blockade in classical Hodgkin lymphoma. Generated by immunoSEQ multiplex PCR, the TCRdb table keeps only in-frame clones and is missing some. The sample carries tens of thousands of clones, 70% to 80% recorded once. Time point defined: cycle 4 day 1 (C4D1), after less than 7 weeks of nivolumab. Relapses following autologous stem cell transplantation were seen in all patients, with brentuximab vedotin exposure varying. This sample comprised peripheral blood mononuclear cells (PBMCs), obtained before the fourth cycle of nivolumab. These receptors were collected from a human donor with classical Hodgkin lymphoma.

The rearrangement uses TRBV7-9 and TRBJ1-2, with D tentatively TRBD1 (5 bases). V was shortened by 0 bases and J by 3 bases, with 5 bases between the two germline ends. This CDR3 has 13 residues. CDR1 is SEHNR and CDR2 is FQNEAQ in the germline V gene (reference sequence). The CDR3 is CASSLAGDYGYTF. As DNA, the CDR3 is TGTGCCAGCAGCTTAGCAGGGGACTATGGCTACACCTTC.

The chain employs TRBV5-1 and TRBJ1-2; 7 nucleotides line up with TRBD1. The CDR3 has 18 residues. The trim removed 1 base at V and 0 bases at J, leaving 12 bases unmatched. CDR1 and CDR2 from the germline V gene are SGHRS and YFSETQ. CDR3 sequence: CASSLPWDSSFSNYGYTF. CDR3 bases: TGCGCCAGCAGCTTGCCCTGGGACAGTTCCTTTTCTAACTATGGCTACACCTTC.

The V call is TRBV7-9, the J call TRBJ2-5, with 7 positions matching TRBD1. The V and J ends lost 8 bases and 2 bases, in that order; junction bases with no gene match: 5. Germline-derived CDR1 and CDR2 are SEHNR and FQNEAQ (reference sequence). This CDR3 contains 13 residues. The CDR3 coding sequence is TGTGCCAGCCGTCCGGGACAGCAAGAGACCCAGTACTTC. Its translation: CASRPGQQETQYF. The entire variable domain, with the rest obtained from reference TRBV7-9 and TRBJ2-5, is as follows: DTGVSQNPRHKITKRGQNVTFRCDPISEHNRLYWYRQTLGQGPEFLTYFQNEAQLEKSRLLSDRFSAERPKGSFSTLEIQRTEQGDSAMYLCASRPGQQETQYFGPGTRLLVL.

Here the CDR3 reads CASSSGGVNTEAFF. The CDR3 DNA reads TGCGCCAGCAGCTCAGGGGGTGTAAACACTGAAGCTTTCTTT. The rearrangement uses TRBV10-2 and TRBJ1-1; the match to TRBD1 covers 7 bases. CDR1 is WSHSY and CDR2 is SAAADI in the germline V gene. This CDR3 is 14 amino acids long. Trimming at V came to 6 bases and at J to 2 bases, leaving 6 bases not matched to a gene.

This chain links TRBV5-1 with TRBJ2-1, with 11 bases matching TRBD2. Germline V gene lookup returns CDR1 SGHRS and CDR2 YFSETQ. The CDR3 has 16 amino acids. J lost 4 bases, V lost 4 bases, and 7 bases had no gene match. DNA for the CDR3: TGCGCCAGCAGCGGGAAGACTAGCGGGGATTACAATGAGCAGTTCTTC. Its protein product is CASSGKTSGDYNEQFF. Combining the CDR3 with reference TRBV5-1 and TRBJ2-1 gives the whole variable domain KAGVTQTPRYLIKTRGQQVTLSCSPISGHRSVSWYQQTPGQGLQFLFEYFSETQRNKGNFPGRFSGRQFSNSRSEMNVSTLELGDSALYLCASSGKTSGDYNEQFFGPGTRLTVL.

The genes are TRBV5-1 and TRBJ1-1; 9 bases match TRBD1. The V gene's germline CDR1 is SGHRS and CDR2 YFSETQ. The CDR3 extends over 14 amino acids. V dropped 4 bases and J dropped 4; count of bases not matched to a gene: 5. CDR3 sequence reads: CASSVQTGGTEAFF. In DNA form, the CDR3 reads TGCGCCAGCAGCGTTCAGACAGGGGGCACTGAAGCTTTCTTT.

This clone was counted between two and nine times. V and J are TRBV30 and TRBJ1-2; D gene uncertain. This CDR3 comprises 12 residues. Germline loops: CDR1 GTSNPN, CDR2 SVGIG (reference sequence). V lost 3 bases and J 2 bases, leaving 7 bases between the germline ends. As DNA, the CDR3 is TGTGCCTGGAGAAGGCCAAACTATGGCTACACCTTC. Its translation is CAWRRPNYGYTF.

The genes are TRBV6-1 and TRBJ2-3, with TRBD2 identical over 7 bases. The CDR3 has 15 residues. V dropped 1 base and J dropped 0; count of bases not matched to a gene: 1. Germline values: CDR1 MNHNS, CDR2 SASEGT. For the CDR3, the DNA is TGTGCCAGCAGTGAAGAAGCGGGAAGCACAGATACGCAGTATTTT. Translation: CASSEEAGSTDTQYF.